The 2 T cell receptor beta chains given below trace back to one sample, sequenced in a study of cytomegalovirus exposure and HLA in healthy donors. Sequenced by immunoSEQ multiplex PCR; TCRdb stores in-frame clones only, minus some. The top ten hold approximately 0.86% of the sample, which has hundreds of thousands of clones, 80% to 90% seen once. Material for sequencing was PBMCs. The receptors originated from a woman aged 18-29 years in good health and CMV-seronegative.

This rearrangement joins TRBV5-1 to TRBJ2-7; D is unresolved. The germline V gene has CDR1 SGHRS and CDR2 YFSETQ. The germline V and J ends were trimmed by 0 bases and 0 bases, with 7 bases remaining between them. The CDR3 is 14 amino acids. CDR3 sequence reads: CASSLASGSYEQYF. For the CDR3, the DNA is TGCGCCAGCAGCTTGGCCTCAGGCTCCTACGAGCAGTACTTC.

The chain uses TRBV27 and TRBJ1-1; 7 nucleotides line up with TRBD1. Germline assignment: CDR1 MNHEY and CDR2 SMNVEV (reference sequence). Germline trimming cut 5 bases from V and 2 bases from J; bases unmatched to any gene: 2. The CDR3 contains 13 residues. For the CDR3, the DNA is TGTGCCAGCAGTCGGACAGGAAACACTGAAGCTTTCTTT. This translates into CASSRTGNTEAFF.